Following are 14 T cell receptor beta chains from one sample sequenced in a study of glioma-infiltrating T cells after dendritic cell vaccination. Some clones are missing from TCRdb's copy, which holds only in-frame ones; the method was immunoSEQ multiplex PCR. The sample records about 82,000 clones, about 87% being singletons. Sequences were derived from blood, sampled before dendritic cell vaccination. Receptors originate from a human donor with glioblastoma.

The CDR3 DNA sequence: TGTGCCAGCAGCTTAGCTAGTCTAGCCGGCGAGCAGTACTTC. Encoded protein: CASSLASLAGEQYF. This chain connects TRBV7-6 to TRBJ2-5; D perhaps matches TRBD2 (5 bases). The J call may be in error: the DNA end matches TRBJ2-7 better. From germline, CDR1 is SGHVS and CDR2 FNYEAQ. CDR3 length: 14 amino acids.

Here the CDR3 DNA reads TGTGCCACGCGGGCTAGCGGGGGGGATGAGCAGTTCTTC. As protein: CATRASGGDEQFF. The V call is TRBV6-5, the J call TRBJ2-1; 12 bases map to TRBD2. The ends lost 10 bases at V and 8 bases at J; junction bases unmatched: 6. Germline CDR1 and CDR2: MNHEY and SVGAGI. This CDR3 spans 13 amino acids.

The V call is TRBV10-3, the J call TRBJ1-5; D call uncertain. The CDR3 totals 14 residues. Germline assignment: CDR1 ENHRY and CDR2 SYGVKD. V lost 3 bases to trimming and J lost 0 bases, with 6 bases between them. The CDR3 nucleotides are TGTGCCATCAGTGAATTCAGTAGCAATCAGCCCCAGCATTTT. Its protein product is CAISEFSSNQPQHF.

The chain uses TRBV4-1 and TRBJ1-4; 7 bases map to TRBD1. CDR1 MGHRA and CDR2 YSYEKL come from the germline V gene. V was clipped by 2 bases and J by 0 bases; unmatched bases: 3. The CDR3 is made up of 16 amino acids. The CDR3: CASSQPDRPTNEKLFF. Here the CDR3 DNA reads TGCGCCAGCAGCCAACCGGACAGGCCAACTAATGAAAAACTGTTTTTT.

The rearrangement uses TRBV2 and TRBJ1-1, with TRBD1 matching 7 bases. The CDR3 runs 15 residues. Germline assignment: CDR1 SNHLY and CDR2 FYNNEI. The V segment lost 3 bases and the J segment 6 bases; nucleotides outside the gene matches: 10. CDR3 amino acids: CASSEEAGGYSEAFF. The DNA for the CDR3 is TGTGCCAGCAGTGAGGAGGCAGGGGGTTACTCTGAAGCTTTCTTT.

The V and J genes are TRBV5-1 and TRBJ2-1; maybe TRBD2 (5 bases). The germline V gene has CDR1 SGHRS and CDR2 YFSETQ. The CDR3 length is 15 residues. The V end lost 2 bases, the J end lost 5 bases, and 14 bases lay between the germline ends. The CDR3 DNA is TGCGCCAGCAGCTTCGAGGGATCGATGGACAATGAGCAGTTCTTC. This gives the protein CASSFEGSMDNEQFF. The full variable domain, completed using reference TRBV5-1 and TRBJ2-1, is KAGVTQTPRYLIKTRGQQVTLSCSPISGHRSVSWYQQTPGQGLQFLFEYFSETQRNKGNFPGRFSGRQFSNSRSEMNVSTLELGDSALYLCASSFEGSMDNEQFFGPGTRLTVL.

The chain combines TRBV19 with TRBJ2-1, with 10 bases matching TRBD1. CDR1 and CDR2 from the germline V gene are LNHDA and SQIVND (reference sequence). The junction had 10 bases not matched to a gene; V was cut back by 5 bases and J by 6 bases. CDR3 size: 16 residues. CDR3: CASSGDRGKDRNEQFF. The CDR3 bases are TGTGCCAGTAGTGGGGACAGGGGAAAAGATCGCAATGAGCAGTTCTTC.

This clone was seen only once. The V and J genes are TRBV7-9 and TRBJ1-1; no firm D call. Germline V gene lookup returns CDR1 SEHNR and CDR2 FQNEAQ (reference sequence). The CDR3 sequence is 13 residues long. Between the trimmed V and J ends, which lost 1 base and 5 bases, there was a span of 8 bases. CDR3: CASSLERETEAFF. CDR3 DNA: TGTGCCAGCAGCTTAGAGAGGGAGACTGAAGCTTTCTTT. Based on the CDR3 plus reference TRBV7-9 and TRBJ1-1, the full variable domain is DTGVSQNPRHKITKRGQNVTFRCDPISEHNRLYWYRQTLGQGPEFLTYFQNEAQLEKSRLLSDRFSAERPKGSFSTLEIQRTEQGDSAMYLCASSLERETEAFFGQGTRLTVV.

This chain joins TRBV7-9 and TRBJ1-1; 12 positions agree with TRBD1. V shed 4 bases and J 3 bases; nucleotides not matched to a gene: 9. Germline loops: CDR1 SEHNR, CDR2 FQNEAQ (reference sequence). The CDR3 loop spans 17 amino acids. CDR3 bases: TGTGCCAGCAGCTACCGGGGACAGGGGGCCTTTGACACTGAAGCTTTCTTT. Encoded protein: CASSYRGQGAFDTEAFF. Together with reference TRBV7-9 and TRBJ1-1, the CDR3 gives the full variable domain: DTGVSQNPRHKITKRGQNVTFRCDPISEHNRLYWYRQTLGQGPEFLTYFQNEAQLEKSRLLSDRFSAERPKGSFSTLEIQRTEQGDSAMYLCASSYRGQGAFDTEAFFGQGTRLTVV.

The CDR3: CASSQVWAGLQETQYF. In DNA, the CDR3 is TGCGCCAGCAGCCAAGTCTGGGCAGGCCTCCAAGAGACCCAGTACTTC. This sequence joins TRBV4-1 and TRBJ2-5; D remains unclear. The germline V gene encodes CDR1 MGHRA and CDR2 YSYEKL. The length of the CDR3 is 16 residues. V was trimmed by 1 base and J by 1 base, leaving 13 bases between them.

V is TRBV7-9 and J is TRBJ2-7; D unresolved. The germline CDR1 and CDR2 sequences are SEHNR and FQNEAQ (reference sequence). Trimming left V 1 base short and J 3 bases short, with 13 bases between. The CDR3 extends over 15 amino acids. CDR3 loop: CASSLETQSLYEQYF. The CDR3 nucleotides are TGTGCCAGCAGCTTAGAGACTCAATCTCTCTACGAGCAGTACTTC.

CDR3 in amino acids: CAWSVPGPWYGYTF. CDR3 sequence (DNA): TGTGCCTGGAGTGTACCAGGCCCCTGGTATGGCTACACCTTC. V gene TRBV30 combines with J gene TRBJ1-2, with unresolved D. This CDR3 spans 14 amino acids. Trimming removed 0 bases from V and 5 bases from J, with 13 bases in between. Germline V gives CDR1 GTSNPN, CDR2 SVGIG (reference sequence).

V gene TRBV9 combines with J gene TRBJ2-3; the D gene is possibly TRBD2 (6 bases). CDR1 and CDR2 (germline): SGDLS, YYNGEE. V was pared by 3 bases and J by 2 bases, with 13 bases between. CDR3 length equals 15 residues. The CDR3 reads CASSGISGPTDTQYF. CDR3 sequence (DNA): TGTGCCAGCAGCGGTATTAGCGGACCCACAGATACGCAGTATTTT. The full variable domain, in which reference TRBV9 and TRBJ2-3 provide the parts outside the CDR3, is DSGVTQTPKHLITATGQRVTLRCSPRSGDLSVYWYQQSLDQGLQFLIQYYNGEERAKGNILERFSAQQFPDLHSELNLSSLELGDSALYFCASSGISGPTDTQYFGPGTRLTVL.

This chain joins TRBV18 and TRBJ2-7, with D possibly matching TRBD1 (6 bases). Trimming removed 2 bases from V and 4 bases from J, with 15 bases in between. The CDR3 totals 15 residues. Germline CDR1 and CDR2: KGHSH and LQKENI. The CDR3 DNA follows: TGTGCCAGCTCACCAGAGGCACAGGGCCGATACGAGCAGTACTTC. Encoded protein: CASSPEAQGRYEQYF. Variable domain in full (rest from reference TRBV18 and TRBJ2-7): NAGVMQNPRHLVRRRGQEARLRCSPMKGHSHVYWYRQLPEEGLKFMVYLQKENIIDESGMPKERFSAEFPKEGPSILRIQQVVRGDSAAYFCASSPEAQGRYEQYFGPGTRLTVT.